The 2 T cell receptor beta chains below all came from one sample that was sequenced in a study of cytomegalovirus exposure and HLA in healthy donors. The PCR made use of 60 Vbeta and 13 Jbeta primers. Assay used: immunoSEQ multiplex PCR; TCRdb lists only in-frame clones, some missing. The sample records 200,000 to 250,000 clones, over 75% being singletons. The sample taken for sequencing was PBMCs. All receptors come from a human donor in good health.

The rearrangement uses TRBV20-1 and TRBJ2-1; D is unresolved. The CDR3 runs to 11 residues. V dropped 2 bases and J dropped 6 bases, with 5 bases sitting between them. Germline CDR1 and CDR2: DFQATT and SNEGSKA (reference sequence). This chain's CDR3 is CSARRVNEQFF. CDR3 bases: TGCAGTGCTAGACGTGTCAATGAGCAGTTCTTC.

The chain carries TRBV2 and TRBJ2-5, with 9 bases matching TRBD1. The CDR3 totals 13 residues. The germline V gene has CDR1 SNHLY and CDR2 FYNNEI. V lost 4 bases to trimming and J lost 4 bases; unmatched junction nucleotides: 1. The CDR3 protein is CASSATGGETQYF. In nucleotides, the CDR3 is TGTGCCAGCAGTGCGACAGGGGGAGAGACCCAGTACTTC.